Sequencing of this TCR beta chain was carried out in a study of blood T cell repertoires in COVID-19. At the level of the study: Sample material is recorded as cDNA or gDNA derived from T cells, B-cell-depleted T cells, or PBMCs.

In the authors' workflow: Amplification with reference gene primers provided the estimates of nucleated cell counts. Clones were sequenced by immunoSEQ multiplex PCR, and TCRdb holds only the in-frame ones, with some missing. V, J and clone size derive from that table, while D and trimming were established from the DNA sequence. The table lists around 58,000 clones, about 90% of them singletons. The origin of this receptor is a woman aged 55-70 years with active or convalescent COVID-19. The sequenced sample consisted of peripheral blood.

In nucleotides, the CDR3 is TGTGCCAGCAGCTTGGATTCCGGGGGGCCCTACACAGATACGCAGTATTTT. It specifies CASSLDSGGPYTDTQYF. The chain is built from TRBV5-6 and TRBJ2-3; D possibly corresponds to TRBD2 (7 bases). The germline V gene encodes CDR1 SGHDT and CDR2 YYEEEE. The CDR3 sequence is 17 residues long. Deletions cut 0 bases from V and 2 bases from J, with 16 bases between.